Presented here are 15 T cell receptor beta chains from one specimen sequenced in a study of T cells in Graves' hyperthyroidism and ophthalmopathy. TCR beta CDR3 region amplification was performed from RNA transcripts. The HTBI primer set served for first-round RT-PCR of the TCR CDR3. TCRdb re-called the multiplex PCR reads with MiXCR, one entry per CDR3 protein. Of around 600,000 distinct CDR3 sequences in the sample, approximately 15% were seen once. The sequencing input was blood. The source of these receptors is a young woman with Graves' ophthalmopathy.

This clonotype appeared many times. This chain links TRBV28 with TRBJ1-2; unclear D gene. Germline-derived CDR1 and CDR2 are MDHEN and SYDVKM. The CDR3 extends over 13 amino acids. V dropped 2 bases and J dropped 6 bases, with 10 bases sitting between them. This CDR3 is CASSLRLGHGYTF. The CDR3 nucleotides read TGTGCCAGCAGTTTAAGACTGGGCCATGGCTACACCTTC.

The chain recombines TRBV18 with TRBJ1-2; 12 positions agree with TRBD1. The germline gives CDR1 KGHSH, CDR2 LQKENI. V was pared by 8 bases and J by 3 bases, with 7 bases of the junction left unmatched. This CDR3 spans 15 amino acids. In DNA form, the CDR3 reads TGTGCCAGCAGTTCCGGGACAGGGGGCGACTATGGCTACACCTTC. This codes for CASSSGTGGDYGYTF.

This clonotype was seen at least ten times. The CDR3, as DNA: TGTGCCAGCAGTGAACGAGAGCTAGCGGTTCAGTACTTC. Its protein is CASSERELAVQYF. The chain joins TRBV6-1 to TRBJ2-4, with 7 positions matching TRBD2. CDR3 length: 13 residues. V trimming: 2 bases; J trimming: 11 bases; junction bases outside the gene matches: 6. Germline V gene lookup returns CDR1 MNHNS and CDR2 SASEGT.

The genes are TRBV7-9 and TRBJ2-1; the match to TRBD2 covers 12 bases. CDR3 length equals 15 residues. Germline-derived CDR1 and CDR2 are SEHNR and FQNEAQ (reference sequence). Germline trimming cut 6 bases from V and 3 bases from J; bases unmatched to any gene: 3. The CDR3 region has the DNA TGTGCCAGCAGGCCGACTAGCGGGAGCTACAATGAGCAGTTCTTC. This gives the protein CASRPTSGSYNEQFF.

On this clonotype: Being one base from a much bigger clone, this may be a read error. The V gene is TRBV12-3 or TRBV12-4, the J gene TRBJ2-1; 15 nucleotides match TRBD2. The CDR3 is made up of 13 amino acids. V was pared by 8 bases and J by 8 bases, with 1 base of the junction left unmatched. CDR3 amino acids: CASGTSGRYEQFF. In nucleotides, the CDR3 is TGTGCCAGCGGGACTAGCGGGAGGTATGAGCAGTTCTTC.

Remarks on this clonotype: This may come from a read error, since a much larger clone is one base off. The chain links TRBV7-6 to TRBJ2-7; D is possibly TRBD2 (5 bases). The CDR3 loop spans 17 amino acids. The V gene's germline CDR1 is SGHVS and CDR2 FNYEAQ. The ends were cut back, 1 base at V and 3 bases at J, with 19 bases in the middle. This chain's CDR3 is CASSLDRSSRTYYEQYF. Here the CDR3 DNA reads TGTGCCAGCAGCTTAGATCGGTCTAGCCGAACCTACTACGAGCAGTACTTC.

The genes are TRBV19 and TRBJ2-7, with D possibly matching TRBD1 (6 bases). Germline assignment: CDR1 LNHDA and CDR2 SQIVND (reference sequence). The V end lost 1 base, the J end lost 3 bases, and 16 bases lay between the germline ends. The CDR3 extends over 16 amino acids. CDR3 residues: CASSIGGRGPLYEQYF. DNA of the CDR3: TGTGCCAGTAGTATAGGAGGCAGGGGCCCTCTCTACGAGCAGTACTTC.

The chain couples TRBV12-5 to TRBJ2-3, with unresolved D. Germline-derived CDR1 and CDR2 are LGHNT and FRNRAP. Trimming removed 1 base from V and 0 bases from J, with 2 bases in between. This CDR3 is 13 amino acids long. The CDR3 sequence: CASGLASTDTQYF. The CDR3 bases are TGTGCTAGTGGTTTGGCTAGCACAGATACGCAGTATTTT.

This clonotype was observed a few times. The gene calls are TRBV30 and TRBJ2-7; perhaps TRBD2 as D (7 bases). The germline V and J ends were trimmed by 0 bases and 2 bases, with 11 bases remaining between them. CDR3 length equals 14 residues. Germline CDR1 GTSNPN, CDR2 SVGIG (reference sequence). The CDR3 reads CAWSVTGTTYEQYF. The CDR3 DNA is TGTGCCTGGAGTGTAACAGGGACTACCTACGAGCAGTACTTC. Full variable domain (remainder filled in from reference TRBV30 and TRBJ2-7): SQTIHQWPATLVQPVGSPLSLECTVEGTSNPNLYWYRQAAGRGLQLLFYSVGIGQISSEVPQNLSASRPQDRQFILSSKKLLLSDSGFYLCAWSVTGTTYEQYFGPGTRLTVT.

This clonotype was seen a handful of times. The genes are TRBV5-1 and TRBJ1-2; D call uncertain. Trimming pared 4 bases from V and 2 bases from J, leaving 9 bases between. CDR1 and CDR2 (germline): SGHRS, YFSETQ. The CDR3 length is 13 residues. The CDR3 DNA is TGCGCCAGCAGCCCTTTAGCGAACTATGGCTACACCTTC. It specifies CASSPLANYGYTF.

The chain combines TRBV27 with TRBJ1-4; D is perhaps TRBD1 (6 bases). V lost 5 bases and J lost 6, with 19 bases in between. CDR1 is MNHEY, CDR2 SMNVEV, per germline (reference sequence). CDR3 size: 16 residues. The CDR3 is CASSKTGRGIDEKLFF. CDR3 sequence (DNA): TGTGCCAGCAGTAAAACAGGGAGAGGCATTGATGAAAAACTGTTTTTT.

This clonotype was found a few times. This chain connects TRBV11-2 to TRBJ2-1; TRBD2 agrees at 13 bases. CDR1 SGHAT and CDR2 FQNNGV come from the germline V gene. With V trimmed by 2 bases and J by 0 bases, 7 bases remained unmatched. The CDR3 is 19 amino acids. The CDR3 loop is CASSLNLLAGGDSYNEQFF. The CDR3, as DNA: TGTGCCAGCAGCTTAAATTTACTAGCGGGAGGGGACTCCTACAATGAGCAGTTCTTC.

This clonotype has a count of ten or more. The gene calls are TRBV7-8 and TRBJ1-2; 8 nucleotides align to TRBD1. Germline V gives CDR1 SGHVS, CDR2 FQNEAQ. V shed 0 bases, J shed 8 bases, and the junction held 17 bases outside the gene matches. This CDR3 has 18 residues. CDR3 in amino acids: CASSLAHQGAPMVRGYTF. Written as DNA, the CDR3 is TGTGCCAGCAGCTTAGCGCATCAGGGGGCGCCGATGGTTAGAGGCTACACCTTC.

This clonotype was found many times. The genes are TRBV28 and TRBJ2-1; D may match TRBD1 or TRBD2 (5 bases each). In germline, CDR1 is MDHEN, CDR2 SYDVKM. V was shortened by 4 bases and J by 7 bases, with 11 bases between the two germline ends. This CDR3 is 13 amino acids long. CDR3 DNA sequence: TGTGCCAGCAGTTCGGGACCCCATAATGAGCAGTTCTTC. Translating it yields CASSSGPHNEQFF.

Ten or more counts support this clonotype. The chain combines TRBV27 with TRBJ2-7, with a tentative D call TRBD1 (5 bases). In germline, CDR1 is MNHEY, CDR2 SMNVEV (reference sequence). Trimming left V 6 bases short and J 1 base short, with 16 bases between. This CDR3 is built from 15 residues. CDR3 loop: CASRTLGAGSYEQYF. In DNA, the CDR3 is TGTGCCAGCAGAACTTTAGGGGCAGGGTCCTACGAGCAGTACTTC.